The table lists the clone carrying this TCR beta chain with a few counts. TCRdb used MiXCR to reprocess the RT-PCR reads, holding one entry per CDR3 protein. The sample lists more than 600,000 distinct CDR3 sequences, 11% to 15% seen once, with 3.6% in the top ten. CDR1 and CDR2 (germline): SGHRS, YFSETQ. The CDR3 has 15 residues. The junction had 6 bases not matched to a gene; V was cut back by 5 bases and J by 5 bases. The sequence derives from a female donor in good health, serving as a healthy control. The sample comprised memory CD4+ T cells from blood. This chain links TRBV5-1 with TRBJ2-2, with 10 bases identical to TRBD2. The DNA of the CDR3 is TGCGCCAGCAGTACCAGCGGGAGGGAAACCGGGGAGCTGTTTTTT. Encoded protein: CASSTSGRETGELFF.